This T cell receptor beta chain comes out of a study of blood T cells in healthy people across ages. General study points: Roughly linearly, TCR beta diversity per million T cells fell as age increased. When set beside aged donors, long-lived donors presented more naive CD4+ cells and higher diversity.

As to this clonotype: The target antigen is unknown.

Using a J-beta primer mix together with a sample-barcoded 5' primer, a second PCR was run for roughly 6 to 11 cycles. TCRdb recomputed calls from the 5' RACE reads with MiXCR, one row per CDR3 protein. The sample shows hundreds of thousands of distinct CDR3 sequences, less than 45% of them seen only once. Drawn from each donor were 8.5 to 10 milliliters of peripheral blood. CDR3 length: 14 residues. The V and J ends lost 6 bases and 2 bases, in that order; junction bases with no gene match: 5. Germline lookup yields CDR1 MNHEY and CDR2 SVGEGT. Sequencing was done on a sample of blood. This sequence was found in an elderly man in good health. The V call is TRBV6-2 or TRBV6-3, the J call TRBJ1-2, with TRBD1 matching 8 bases. CDR3 amino acids: CASRYGTGNYGYTF. The CDR3 coding sequence is TGTGCCAGCAGATACGGGACAGGCAACTATGGCTACACCTTC.